The clone carrying this TCR beta chain was seen many times. Antigen unknown. The data were taken from a study of T cells in Graves' hyperthyroidism and ophthalmopathy. Germline V gene data show CDR1 as MDHEN and CDR2 as SYDVKM. This CDR3 spans 11 amino acids. V dropped 3 bases and J dropped 11 bases, with 10 bases sitting between them. Whole-study findings and limits: Most expanded thyroid clonotypes above 0.001 also appeared in blood. Ophthalmopathy could be told apart from stable hyperthyroidism with a 13 V-J model.

RNA transcripts were the template for amplifying TCR beta CDR3 regions. An initial round of RT-PCR targeting the TCR CDR3 relied on the HTBI primer set. TCRdb itself ran the multiplex PCR reads through MiXCR, one entry per CDR3 protein. The sample includes some 570,000 distinct CDR3 sequences, roughly a sixth of them seen just once. Exclusion followed for patients with uncontrolled infection, other autoimmune disease, pregnancy or lactation. Diagnosis rested on symptoms, serum thyroxine and TRAb, thyroid ultrasound, and orbital computed tomography. Sequencing used blood. This TCR came from a woman aged 18 to 35 with Graves' ophthalmopathy. The V and J genes are TRBV28 and TRBJ1-1; D is undetermined. The CDR3 DNA reads as TGTGCCAGCAGTTTCTCCGGTCGGGCTTTCTTT. Protein sequence: CASSFSGRAFF.